This TCR beta chain was captured in a study of T-cell memory formation after mild COVID-19. About the research overall: Largely, the TCR clusters proved donor specific.

TCRdb recomputed calls from the 5' RACE reads with MiXCR, one row per CDR3 protein. Found here are a few hundred thousand distinct CDR3 sequences, less than 25% of them singletons; the top ten hold 7.5% to 9.5%. This CDR3 contains 14 residues. V lost 0 bases and J lost 2, with 8 bases in between. The V gene's germline CDR1 is MNHEY and CDR2 SVGAGI. Findings and caveats of the study: Chiefly within CM and EM were the contracting CD4+ clones; CD8+ ones were within EMRA. Contracting clones from day 15 to 85 had balanced CD4/CD8; later expanders favoured CD4+. Among clones peaking at day 37 in the second wave, SARS-CoV-2 specificity remained unconfirmed.

In regard to this clonotype: Its antigen is still unknown.

Sequencing used PBMCs or a T cell subset sorted from them (not recorded which). The chain carries TRBV6-5 and TRBJ2-7; D is ambiguous. The receptor was isolated from an adult woman who had mild COVID-19 (a few samples of this study predate the infection). Cell type and time point are not known. CDR3 loop: CASSYSLGPYEQYF. The CDR3, as DNA: TGTGCCAGCAGTTACTCGTTAGGGCCCTACGAGCAGTACTTC.